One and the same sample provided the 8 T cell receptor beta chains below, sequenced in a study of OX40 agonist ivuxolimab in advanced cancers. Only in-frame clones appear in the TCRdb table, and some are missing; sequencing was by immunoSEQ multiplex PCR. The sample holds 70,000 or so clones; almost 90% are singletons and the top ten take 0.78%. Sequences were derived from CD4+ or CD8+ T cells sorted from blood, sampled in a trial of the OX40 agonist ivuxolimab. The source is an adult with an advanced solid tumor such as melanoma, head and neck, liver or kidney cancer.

CDR3 amino acids: CASRAGGSSYNEQFF. The CDR3, as DNA: TGCGCCAGCAGGGCCGGGGGGTCCTCCTACAATGAGCAGTTCTTC. V gene TRBV5-1 combines with J gene TRBJ2-1; 7 bases map to TRBD2. CDR1 and CDR2 (germline): SGHRS, YFSETQ. This CDR3 contains 15 residues. V shed 5 bases and J 0 bases; nucleotides not matched to a gene: 5. Together with reference TRBV5-1 and TRBJ2-1, the CDR3 gives the full variable domain: KAGVTQTPRYLIKTRGQQVTLSCSPISGHRSVSWYQQTPGQGLQFLFEYFSETQRNKGNFPGRFSGRQFSNSRSEMNVSTLELGDSALYLCASRAGGSSYNEQFFGPGTRLTVL.

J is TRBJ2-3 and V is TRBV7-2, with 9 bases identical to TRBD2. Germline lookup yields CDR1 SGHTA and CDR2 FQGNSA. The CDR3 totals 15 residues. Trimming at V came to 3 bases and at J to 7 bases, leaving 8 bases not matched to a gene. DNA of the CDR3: TGTGCCAGCAGCTTCTGGGCTAGCGGGGCCTATACGCAGTATTTT. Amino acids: CASSFWASGAYTQYF. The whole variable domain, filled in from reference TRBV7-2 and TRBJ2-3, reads GAGVSQSPSNKVTEKGKDVELRCDPISGHTALYWYRQSLGQGLEFLIYFQGNSAPDKSGLPSDRFSAERTGGSVSTLTIQRTQQEDSAVYLCASSFWASGAYTQYFGPGTRLTVL.

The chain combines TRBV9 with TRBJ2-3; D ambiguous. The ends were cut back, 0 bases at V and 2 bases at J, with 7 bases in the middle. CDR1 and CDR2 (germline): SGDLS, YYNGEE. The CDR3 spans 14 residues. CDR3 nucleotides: TGTGCCAGCAGCGTAGATTGGGCCACAGATACGCAGTATTTT. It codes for CASSVDWATDTQYF.

The CDR3 here is CASSGLVSNEQFF. The CDR3, as DNA: TGTGCCAGCAGTGGACTAGTGAGCAATGAGCAGTTCTTC. The V call is TRBV2, the J call TRBJ2-1, with D maybe TRBD2 (6 bases). Germline loops: CDR1 SNHLY, CDR2 FYNNEI. The CDR3 is 13 residues long. V shed 4 bases and J shed 6 bases, with 10 bases lying between them.

For the CDR3, the DNA is TGTGCCAGCAAAACCGACAGGGGGATCAACGAGCAGTACTTC. Residues: CASKTDRGINEQYF. V is TRBV28 and J is TRBJ2-7; 9 bases match TRBD1. Germline lookup yields CDR1 MDHEN and CDR2 SYDVKM. The V and J ends lost 7 bases and 5 bases, in that order; junction bases with no gene match: 9. The CDR3 has 14 residues.

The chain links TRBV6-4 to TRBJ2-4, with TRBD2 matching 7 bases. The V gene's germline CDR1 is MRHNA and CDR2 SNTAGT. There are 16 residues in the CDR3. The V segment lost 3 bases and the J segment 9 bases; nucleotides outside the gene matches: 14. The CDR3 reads CASSESLRLALSIQYF. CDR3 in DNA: TGTGCCAGCAGTGAGTCTCTTCGACTAGCTCTGTCCATTCAGTACTTC.

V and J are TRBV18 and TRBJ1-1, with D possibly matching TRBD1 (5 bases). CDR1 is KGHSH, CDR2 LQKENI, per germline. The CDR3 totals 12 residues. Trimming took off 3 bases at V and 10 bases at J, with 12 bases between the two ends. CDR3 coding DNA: TGTGCCAGCTCACCGGACATCTTCGGAGCTTTCTTT. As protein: CASSPDIFGAFF.

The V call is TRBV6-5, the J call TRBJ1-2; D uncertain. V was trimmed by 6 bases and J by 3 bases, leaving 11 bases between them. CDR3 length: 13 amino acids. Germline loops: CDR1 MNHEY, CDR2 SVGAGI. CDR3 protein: CASSLGLDYGYTF. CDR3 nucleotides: TGTGCCAGCAGCCTTGGCTTGGACTATGGCTACACCTTC.